These 26 T cell receptor beta chains were all obtained from the same sample, sequenced in a study of blood T cell repertoires in COVID-19. The data were produced by immunoSEQ multiplex PCR, yet TCRdb's version contains in-frame clones alone and is incomplete. The sample has 200,000 to 250,000 clones; 87% are singletons. Sequenced input: PBMCs or T cells enriched from blood (not recorded which). The receptors shown here come from a woman under 40 with acute COVID-19.

The chain is built from TRBV5-6 and TRBJ2-2, with D tentatively TRBD2 (6 bases). CDR1 SGHDT and CDR2 YYEEEE come from the germline V gene. Trimming removed 2 bases from V and 7 bases from J, with 12 bases in between. This CDR3 is built from 14 residues. CDR3 loop: CASSLPLAGGELFF. The CDR3 bases are TGTGCCAGCAGCTTACCACTAGCCGGCGGGGAGCTGTTTTTT.

The chain employs TRBV28 and TRBJ2-1, with TRBD1 matching 7 bases. The length of the CDR3 is 19 residues. Germline values: CDR1 MDHEN, CDR2 SYDVKM. The trim removed 6 bases at V and 2 bases at J, leaving 19 bases unmatched. The CDR3 here is CASRPPDRIGVSAYNEQFF. In DNA, the CDR3 is TGTGCCAGCAGACCACCGGACAGGATCGGAGTTTCGGCCTACAATGAGCAGTTCTTC.

The chain uses TRBV28 and TRBJ2-1, with TRBD1 identical over 7 bases. This CDR3 spans 15 amino acids. CDR1 and CDR2 (germline): MDHEN, SYDVKM. The ends lost 3 bases at V and 2 bases at J; junction bases unmatched: 4. The CDR3, as DNA: TGTGCCAGCAGTTTGGACAGGAACCCCTACAATGAGCAGTTCTTC. Translation: CASSLDRNPYNEQFF.

This sequence joins TRBV7-9 and TRBJ2-6, with TRBD1 as a possible D gene (5 bases). The CDR3 consists of 17 residues. CDR1 and CDR2 (germline): SEHNR, FQNEAQ (reference sequence). Trimming removed 3 bases from V and 0 bases from J, with 12 bases in between. The CDR3 is CASSFTTASSGANVLTF. The CDR3, as DNA: TGTGCCAGCAGCTTTACGACAGCGAGCTCTGGGGCCAACGTCCTGACTTTC.

This chain links TRBV6-1 with TRBJ1-1, with D perhaps TRBD1 (6 bases). CDR1 MNHNS and CDR2 SASEGT come from the germline V gene. V was clipped by 2 bases and J by 1 base, with 14 bases between them. This CDR3 has 16 residues. The CDR3 protein is CASSEFKGGKNTEAFF. The CDR3 coding sequence is TGTGCCAGCAGTGAATTTAAGGGGGGGAAGAACACTGAAGCTTTCTTT.

Only one count was recorded for this clone. J is TRBJ2-5 and V is TRBV7-6; 10 bases are a match to TRBD2. The CDR3 has 18 residues. Per germline, CDR1 SGHVS and CDR2 FNYEAQ. J was trimmed by 6 bases and V by 5 bases; bases with no gene match: 18. The CDR3 coding sequence is TGTGCCAGCAGCCCGTCCCTGACTAGCGGGTTTGCCGGGAAGACCCAGTACTTC. It translates to CASSPSLTSGFAGKTQYF.

The rearrangement uses TRBV3-1 (or the pseudogene TRBV3-2) and TRBJ2-2, with 8 positions matching TRBD2. Per germline, CDR1 LGHDT and CDR2 YNNKEL (reference sequence). Unmatched junction bases numbered 4, after V lost 0 bases and J lost 7 bases. The length of the CDR3 is 15 residues. CDR3 loop: CASSQERGGIGELFF. CDR3 in DNA: TGTGCCAGCAGCCAAGAACGGGGGGGAATCGGGGAGCTGTTTTTT.

This clone occurred once. The chain joins TRBV7-9 to TRBJ2-7; 7 nucleotides agree with TRBD1. CDR3 length: 14 residues. V gave up 4 bases and J gave up 5 bases; unmatched junction bases: 8. The germline CDR1 and CDR2 sequences are SEHNR and FQNEAQ (reference sequence). The DNA for the CDR3 is TGTGCCAGCAGCTATAAGGGGGCGCGGAACGAGCAGTACTTC. Protein: CASSYKGARNEQYF.

The V gene is TRBV9, the J gene TRBJ1-2; 9 bases match TRBD1. This CDR3 has 14 residues. V was clipped by 3 bases and J by 9 bases; unmatched bases: 9. In germline, CDR1 is SGDLS, CDR2 YYNGEE. This CDR3 reads CASSETRTGERYTF. The DNA of the CDR3 is TGTGCCAGCAGCGAGACCCGGACAGGGGAGCGCTACACCTTC.

V and J are TRBV2 and TRBJ2-1, with 8 bases identical to TRBD1. J lost 4 bases, V lost 5 bases, and 1 base had no gene match. This CDR3 spans 13 amino acids. Germline CDR1 is SNHLY and CDR2 is FYNNEI. The CDR3 is CASSWDRYNEQFF. Here the CDR3 DNA reads TGTGCCAGCAGTTGGGACAGGTACAATGAGCAGTTCTTC.

The chain combines TRBV7-6 with TRBJ1-5; tentatively, D is TRBD1 (5 bases). Germline V gene data show CDR1 as SGHVS and CDR2 as FNYEAQ. The V and J ends lost 0 bases and 0 bases respectively, with 15 bases between them. This CDR3 has 18 residues. The CDR3: CASSLAGRAEYSNQPQHF. CDR3 DNA sequence: TGTGCCAGCAGCTTAGCCGGCAGGGCTGAATATAGCAATCAGCCCCAGCATTTT.

The chain joins TRBV7-2 to TRBJ2-4, with 10 bases matching TRBD1. The CDR3 is 13 amino acids. Germline CDR1 reads SGHTA; CDR2 reads FQGNSA. V was pared by 6 bases and J by 7 bases, with 3 bases of the junction left unmatched. The CDR3 protein is CASRGQGRNIQYF. The CDR3 nucleotides are TGTGCCAGCAGGGGACAGGGGAGGAACATTCAGTACTTC.

The chain's CDR3 is CATSDLGQGGENIQYF. CDR3 DNA: TGTGCCACCAGTGACCTTGGACAGGGGGGAGAAAACATTCAGTACTTC. This chain joins TRBV24-1 and TRBJ2-4; 10 positions agree with TRBD1. Unmatched junction bases numbered 7, after V lost 4 bases and J lost 5 bases. Germline CDR1 reads KGHDR; CDR2 reads SFDVKD. This CDR3 region has 16 residues.

The chain recombines TRBV28 with TRBJ2-7, with TRBD2 matching 8 bases. The CDR3 is made up of 15 amino acids. The trim removed 8 bases at V and 7 bases at J, leaving 16 bases unmatched. CDR1 MDHEN and CDR2 SYDVKM come from the germline V gene. The CDR3 loop reads CASGPGISGSGEQYF. The CDR3 nucleotides read TGTGCCAGCGGGCCCGGTATAAGCGGGAGTGGGGAGCAGTACTTC.

The chain links TRBV28 to TRBJ1-4, with TRBD1 matching over 9 bases. The CDR3 is 15 residues long. The V and J ends lost 5 bases and 2 bases, in that order; junction bases with no gene match: 3. Looked up from germline, CDR1 is MDHEN and CDR2 is SYDVKM. The CDR3 sequence: CASSLTGGTNEKLFF. CDR3 nucleotides: TGTGCCAGCAGTCTCACAGGGGGCACTAATGAAAAACTGTTTTTT. Full variable domain (missing parts from reference TRBV28 and TRBJ1-4): DVKVTQSSRYLVKRTGEKVFLECVQDMDHENMFWYRQDPGLGLRLIYFSYDVKMKEKGDIPEGYSVSREKKERFSLILESASTNQTSMYLCASSLTGGTNEKLFFGSGTQLSVL.

This rearrangement joins TRBV9 to TRBJ2-3, with D unclear. The germline gives CDR1 SGDLS, CDR2 YYNGEE. The CDR3 is made up of 14 amino acids. Trimming cost V 2 bases and J 2 bases, with 9 bases left between them. CDR3 residues: CASSVSPFTDTQYF. The CDR3, as DNA: TGTGCCAGCAGCGTCTCCCCCTTCACAGATACGCAGTATTTT.

V is TRBV2 and J is TRBJ1-5; 9 bases match TRBD1. J lost 9 bases, V lost 4 bases, and 10 bases had no gene match. In germline, CDR1 is SNHLY, CDR2 FYNNEI. This CDR3 has 15 amino acids. CDR3 in amino acids: CASSGDRVAVGPQHF. CDR3 nucleotides: TGTGCCAGCAGTGGGGACAGGGTGGCCGTGGGGCCCCAGCATTTT.

This chain connects TRBV18 to TRBJ2-4; the match to TRBD1 covers 7 bases. CDR3 length equals 14 residues. Germline V CDR1 and CDR2: KGHSH, LQKENI. The junction had 5 bases not matched to a gene; V was cut back by 3 bases and J by 6 bases. This CDR3 is CASSPQGQPNIQYF. CDR3 sequence (DNA): TGTGCCAGCTCACCGCAGGGACAGCCAAACATTCAGTACTTC.

The rearrangement joins TRBV3-1 (or the pseudogene TRBV3-2) to TRBJ2-7; possibly TRBD2 for D (5 bases). Germline V gene data show CDR1 as LGHDT and CDR2 as YNNKEL (reference sequence). This CDR3 is built from 12 residues. Trimming left V 4 bases short and J 2 bases short, with 6 bases between. The DNA of the CDR3 is TGTGCCAGCAGCCGAGGGACCTACGAGCAGTACTTC. It is translated as CASSRGTYEQYF.

V and J are TRBV29-1 and TRBJ2-7, with 8 positions matching TRBD1. This CDR3 contains 15 residues. CDR1 and CDR2 (germline): SQVTM, ANQGSEA. V lost 4 bases to trimming and J lost 5 bases; unmatched junction nucleotides: 13. In DNA, the CDR3 is TGCAGCGTTGGGGCCGCGGCAGGGGGCTTCCACGAGCAGTACTTC. This translates into CSVGAAAGGFHEQYF.

This clone was seen only once. The gene calls are TRBV3-1 (or the pseudogene TRBV3-2) and TRBJ1-5, with unresolved D. Per the germline V gene, CDR1 is LGHDT and CDR2 is YNNKEL (reference sequence). CDR3 length: 13 amino acids. V was shortened by 3 bases and J by 3 bases, with 6 bases between the two germline ends. The CDR3 reads CASSHGHNQPQHF. CDR3 nucleotides: TGTGCCAGCAGCCATGGGCACAATCAGCCCCAGCATTTT.

CDR3 sequence (DNA): TGCGCCAGCAGCGATCTAGCGGGAGGGCCAGATGAGCAGTTCTTC. Its protein product is CASSDLAGGPDEQFF. This rearrangement joins TRBV5-1 to TRBJ2-1; the match to TRBD2 covers 12 bases. Germline CDR1 and CDR2: SGHRS and YFSETQ. The CDR3 sequence is 15 residues long. V was clipped by 4 bases and J by 8 bases; unmatched bases: 7.

The V and J genes are TRBV19 and TRBJ2-5; D unresolved. CDR1 is LNHDA and CDR2 is SQIVND in the germline V gene (reference sequence). This CDR3 is 16 amino acids long. V lost 5 bases, J lost 1 base, and 17 bases lay in between. The CDR3 bases are TGTGCCAGTAGTCCCTATTTCTCGATAAGCCAAGAGACCCAGTACTTC. This translates into CASSPYFSISQETQYF.

The chain uses TRBV7-9 and TRBJ2-1, with TRBD2 as a possible D gene (6 bases). In germline, CDR1 is SEHNR, CDR2 FQNEAQ (reference sequence). This CDR3 contains 14 residues. The V end was cut by 2 bases, the J end by 5 bases, with 10 bases between. In nucleotides, the CDR3 is TGTGCCAGCAGCTTACGGGAGCTCGACAATGAGCAGTTCTTC. It specifies CASSLRELDNEQFF.

The gene calls are TRBV2 and TRBJ2-4; D unresolved. V lost 6 bases, J lost 4 bases, and 16 bases lay in between. Germline V lookup: CDR1 SNHLY, CDR2 FYNNEI. The CDR3 is 15 amino acids. CDR3 amino acids: CASRNKATGKNIQYF. In nucleotides, the CDR3 is TGTGCCAGCAGGAACAAAGCAACCGGGAAAAACATTCAGTACTTC. The full variable domain, its missing parts supplied by reference TRBV2 and TRBJ2-4, is EPEVTQTPSHQVTQMGQEVILRCVPISNHLYFYWYRQILGQKVEFLVSFYNNEISEKSEIFDDQFSVERPDGSNFTLKIRSTKLEDSAMYFCASRNKATGKNIQYFGAGTRLSVL.

The J gene is TRBJ2-3, the V gene TRBV5-4; D is unclear. This CDR3 is 14 amino acids long. Between the trimmed V and J ends, which lost 1 base and 1 base, there was a span of 7 bases. Looked up from germline, CDR1 is SGHNT and CDR2 is YYREEE (reference sequence). This chain's CDR3 is CASSLNSGTDTQYF. The CDR3, as DNA: TGTGCCAGCAGCTTGAATTCGGGCACAGATACGCAGTATTTT.